Listed below are T cell receptor beta chains from one sample, sequenced in a study of T cell responses to AZD1222 COVID-19 vaccine. Measured with immunoSEQ multiplex PCR; TCRdb has only the in-frame clones, and not every one. Of some 120,000 clones in the sample, approximately 85% were seen once. Sequences were derived from peripheral blood, sampled on day 0 of MenACWY control vaccination. These receptors all stem from an adult in good health. Each CDR3 is given with its conserved first and last residue. A D gene is named only where the DNA matches it firmly. Only part of the rows carry a size: once, few, many, or a class if the clone is expanded.

>-|TRBD1|TRBJ1-2|TRBV5-6
TGTGCCAGCAGCTTGCATACAGGGGGTGATGGCTACACCTTC
CASSLHTGGDGYTF
>few|-|TRBJ1-5|TRBV7-8
TGTGCCAGCAGCTTATCCCCCACAAATCAGCCCCAGCATTTT
CASSLSPTNQPQHF
>once|-|TRBJ2-3|TRBV9
TGTGCCAGCAGCCAGCGGGTCTCTATCACAGATACGCAGTATTTT
CASSQRVSITDTQYF
>-|-|TRBJ1-1|TRBV14
TGTGCCAGCAGCCTACTTAGGGGATTTATAATGAACACTGAAGCTTTCTTT
CASSLLRGFIMNTEAFF
>-|-|TRBJ1-2|TRBV6-2/TRBV6-3
TGTGCCAGCAGTTATCGGAGTACGAGGGAGGGCTATGGCTACACCTTC
CASSYRSTREGYGYTF
>-|TRBD1|TRBJ2-7|TRBV5-5
TGTGCCAGCAGCCGGGGACAGGGCAGTGGGAGGAACGAGCAGTACTTC
CASSRGQGSGRNEQYF
>few|-|TRBJ1-2|TRBV28
TGTGCCAGCAGTTTAGGGTACTATGGCTACACCTTC
CASSLGYYGYTF
>-|-|TRBJ1-1|TRBV12-3/TRBV12-4
TGTGCCAGCAGTTTAAACGGGGGGACTGAAGCTTTCTTT
CASSLNGGTEAFF
>-|-|TRBJ2-3|TRBV10-3
TGTGCCATCAGTGAGGTAGCCAGTCCCACAGATACGCAGTATTTT
CAISEVASPTDTQYF
>-|TRBD1|TRBJ2-1|TRBV7-3
TGTGCCAGCAGCTTAATAGGGACAGGGGCTGAGCAGTTCTTC
CASSLIGTGAEQFF
>-|-|TRBJ1-3|TRBV7-8
TGTGCCAGCAGCTTCAGACAGGTCGGGGACGTTATGGTGGGAAACACCATATATTTT
CASSFRQVGDVMVGNTIYF
>-|-|TRBJ2-6|TRBV24-1
TGTGCCAGCTCCGGGGCCCGGAACCCGTCGACCGGGATGGGCTCTGGGGCCAACGTCCTGACTTTC
CASSGARNPSTGMGSGANVLTF
>-|TRBD2|TRBJ2-7|TRBV11-2
TGTGCCAGCAGCCCGAGGACTAGCGGGGACGAGCAGTACTTC
CASSPRTSGDEQYF
>-|-|TRBJ2-5|TRBV12-3/TRBV12-4
TGTGCCAGCAGTTTGAACGGAGAAGAGACCCAGTACTTC
CASSLNGEETQYF
>-|TRBD2|TRBJ2-1|TRBV5-5
TGTGCCAGCAGCTTGATGATAGCGGGGGGGCAGAATGAGCAGTTCTTC
CASSLMIAGGQNEQFF
>-|-|TRBJ2-2|TRBV11-2
TGTGCCAGCAGCTCCGGAGGGGGAGACATGTTCACCCACACCGGGGAGCTGTTTTTT
CASSSGGGDMFTHTGELFF
>-|-|TRBJ2-4|TRBV15
TGTGCCACCAGCAGAGATGGCGTAGGGGAGCGAGCCAAAAACATTCAGTACTTC
CATSRDGVGERAKNIQYF
>-|TRBD2|TRBJ2-7|TRBV4-1
TGCGCCAGCAGCCAAGCCGACGGGGGGATCTACGAGCAGTACTTC
CASSQADGGIYEQYF
>-|-|TRBJ2-7|TRBV23-1
TGCGCCAGCCGACCGAAGGCACAGCCGGCCTACGAGCAGTACTTC
CASRPKAQPAYEQYF
>-|-|TRBJ1-1|TRBV3-1/TRBV3-2
TGTGCCAGCAGCCTCGGGACTTGGGGGACTGAAGCTTTCTTT
CASSLGTWGTEAFF
>-|TRBD2|TRBJ2-5|TRBV2
TGTGCCAGCAGTCCTTACCTTAGCGGGGGCCTTAGAGAGACCCAGTACTTC
CASSPYLSGGLRETQYF
>-|-|TRBJ2-7|TRBV12-5
TGTGCTAGTGGTGATTACGAGCAGTACTTC
CASGDYEQYF
>-|-|TRBJ1-4|TRBV7-2
TGTGCCAGCAGCGGGCCCCAGGGAGGAATTAATGAAAAACTGTTTTTT
CASSGPQGGINEKLFF
>-|TRBD1|TRBJ2-3|TRBV5-1
TGCGCCAGCAGCTTGACAGGGGGCGCAGATACGCAGTATTTT
CASSLTGGADTQYF
>-|-|TRBJ2-4|TRBV10-2
TGCGCCAGCAGTGAGTCGAGTACCCGAGTCAAAAACATTCAGTACTTC
CASSESSTRVKNIQYF
>once|-|TRBJ2-5|TRBV7-7
TGTGCTAGCAGCCCTGCCAGGGGCCGGGGAGAGACCCAGTACTTC
CASSPARGRGETQYF
>once|-|TRBJ1-4|TRBV6-1
TGTGCCAGCAGTGAAGCGCTGAGGGCAACTAATGAAAAACTGTTTTTT
CASSEALRATNEKLFF
>-|-|TRBJ2-1|TRBV2
TGTGCCAGCAATTGGGCAGGCTCCTACAATGAGCAGTTCTTC
CASNWAGSYNEQFF
>-|-|TRBJ2-7|TRBV6-5
TGTGCCAGCAGTTACGGGTTTTTTGGGCGAGGGGGCGAGCAGTACTTC
CASSYGFFGRGGEQYF
>-|-|TRBJ1-1|TRBV6-5
TGTGCCAGCAGGGGGTGGATGAACACTGAAGCTTTCTTT
CASRGWMNTEAFF
>-|-|TRBJ2-2|TRBV28
TGTGCCAGCAGTTTACATCCGGGACTCGCCGGGGAGCTGTTTTTT
CASSLHPGLAGELFF
>-|TRBD1|TRBJ1-4|TRBV11-2
TGTGCCAGCAGCTTCCGCACAGGGGACGGGATAGAAAAACTGTTTTTT
CASSFRTGDGIEKLFF
>-|-|TRBJ2-1|TRBV7-3
TGTGCCAGCAGCTCCACAGACTTTGACAATGAGCAGTTCTTC
CASSSTDFDNEQFF
>-|-|TRBJ2-1|TRBV5-1
TGCGCCAGCAGCTTGAGTGGGGGAGAGCAGTTCTTC
CASSLSGGEQFF
>few|-|TRBJ1-2|TRBV5-1
TGCGCCAGCAGCTTGACAGGCATGAACTATGGCTACACCTTC
CASSLTGMNYGYTF
>-|-|TRBJ2-3|TRBV4-3
TGCGCCAGCAGCCAAGTCCCCGGGACCCTCACAGATACGCAGTATTTT
CASSQVPGTLTDTQYF
>-|-|TRBJ1-2|TRBV7-3
TGTGCCAGCAGCCCGGGGGGCATGCTACACGGCTACACCTTC
CASSPGGMLHGYTF
>-|TRBD1|TRBJ1-1|TRBV5-1
TGCGCCAGCAGCTCATTTGGACAGGCCCGAATGAGTGAAGCTTTCTTT
CASSSFGQARMSEAFF
>-|-|TRBJ2-2|TRBV5-1
TGCGCCAGCAGCCGGTTGGGTGGGGCCGACACCGGGGAGCTGTTTTTT
CASSRLGGADTGELFF
>-|-|TRBJ1-4|TRBV2
TGTGCCAGCAGTGGGGGCCGGGATAAACTGTTTTTT
CASSGGRDKLFF
>-|-|TRBJ1-3|TRBV6-5
TGTGCCAGCAGTTACTCGCTCCACAGATCTGGAAACACCATATATTTT
CASSYSLHRSGNTIYF
>-|TRBD1|TRBJ1-5|TRBV27
TGTGCCAGCAGACGCACCGGGACAGGGGGCGTCGTCCATCAGCCCCAGCATTTT
CASRRTGTGGVVHQPQHF
>-|TRBD1|TRBJ1-5|TRBV30
TGTGCCTGGAGTATCGGACAGGGACATCAGCCCCAGCATTTT
CAWSIGQGHQPQHF